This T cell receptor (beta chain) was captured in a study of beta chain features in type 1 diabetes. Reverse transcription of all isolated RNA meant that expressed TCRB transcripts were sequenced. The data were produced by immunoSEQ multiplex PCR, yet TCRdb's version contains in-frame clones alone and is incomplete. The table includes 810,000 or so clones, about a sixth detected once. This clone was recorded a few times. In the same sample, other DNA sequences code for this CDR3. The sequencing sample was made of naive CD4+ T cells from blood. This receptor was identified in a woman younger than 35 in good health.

The CDR3 protein is CASSLRDNEQFF. The DNA for the CDR3 is TGTGCCAGCAGCTTACGGGACAATGAGCAGTTCTTC. V and J are TRBV7-9 and TRBJ2-1; D gene uncertain. The CDR3 covers 12 residues. Per the germline V gene, CDR1 is SEHNR and CDR2 is FQNEAQ (reference sequence). Deletions cut 2 bases from V and 5 bases from J, with 4 bases between.